This passage covers 16 T cell receptor beta chains from one sample sequenced in a study of blood T cell repertoires in COVID-19. TCRdb's table, derived via immunoSEQ multiplex PCR, lists solely in-frame clones and lacks some. The sample records around 140,000 clones, almost 90% being singletons. Sequencing was performed on peripheral blood. These receptors all come from a woman aged 55-75 years with acute or convalescent COVID-19.

The J gene is TRBJ1-5, the V gene TRBV6-5, with D tentatively TRBD1 (6 bases). The length of the CDR3 is 13 residues. Germline V lookup: CDR1 MNHEY, CDR2 SVGAGI. The CDR3 protein is CAGLTGYNQPQHF. CDR3 DNA sequence: TGTGCGGGCCTTACAGGGTACAATCAGCCCCAGCATTTT.

V gene TRBV2 combines with J gene TRBJ2-5; D is possibly TRBD2 (6 bases). The CDR3 consists of 13 residues. V was trimmed by 8 bases and J by 5 bases, leaving 15 bases between them. Germline V gene lookup returns CDR1 SNHLY and CDR2 FYNNEI. The CDR3 sequence is CASAYRRAETQYF. For the CDR3, the DNA is TGTGCCAGCGCCTACAGGAGGGCGGAGACCCAGTACTTC.

This chain uses TRBV9 with TRBJ2-2; D is possibly TRBD1 (5 bases). CDR1 is SGDLS, CDR2 YYNGEE, per germline. CDR3 length: 15 residues. Between the trimmed V and J ends, which lost 3 bases and 3 bases, there was a span of 12 bases. The CDR3: CASSAQVVDTGELFF. CDR3 nucleotide sequence: TGTGCCAGCAGCGCACAGGTCGTTGACACCGGGGAGCTGTTTTTT.

In this sample, this clone turned up once. The rearrangement links TRBV18 to TRBJ2-5; 9 bases align to TRBD1. Per the germline V gene, CDR1 is KGHSH and CDR2 is LQKENI. V was clipped by 2 bases and J by 3 bases; unmatched bases: 4. CDR3 length equals 15 residues. CDR3 bases: TGTGCCAGCTCACCAGGGACAGGGTTGGAAGAGACCCAGTACTTC. Translating gives CASSPGTGLEETQYF.

A single count supports this clone. The genes are TRBV28 and TRBJ1-2, with TRBD1 matching 7 bases. J was trimmed by 9 bases and V by 6 bases; bases with no gene match: 10. Germline assignment: CDR1 MDHEN and CDR2 SYDVKM. CDR3 length equals 13 residues. In DNA, the CDR3 is TGTGCCAGCAGCTCACAGGGGTTATTTAGCTACACCTTC. This sequence encodes CASSSQGLFSYTF.

The gene calls are TRBV7-8 and TRBJ1-5, with no clear D. Trimming removed 2 bases from V and 2 bases from J, with 7 bases in between. Germline-derived CDR1 and CDR2 are SGHVS and FQNEAQ. This CDR3 contains 14 residues. CDR3 sequence reads: CASSLRGGNQPQHF. Here the CDR3 DNA reads TGTGCCAGCAGCTTACGGGGAGGCAATCAGCCCCAGCATTTT. The entire variable domain, with the rest obtained from reference TRBV7-8 and TRBJ1-5, is as follows: GAGVSQSPRYKVAKRGQDVALRCDPISGHVSLFWYQQALGQGPEFLTYFQNEAQLDKSGLPSDRFFAERPEGSVSTLKIQRTQQEDSAVYLCASSLRGGNQPQHFGDGTRLSIL.

The chain combines TRBV18 with TRBJ1-1; maybe TRBD1 (6 bases). The CDR3 covers 15 residues. Between the trimmed V and J ends, which lost 3 bases and 4 bases, there was a span of 15 bases. Per germline, CDR1 KGHSH and CDR2 LQKENI. The CDR3 nucleotides read TGTGCCAGCTCACCCCGGACAGATTTGACCACTGAAGCTTTCTTT. This gives the protein CASSPRTDLTTEAFF.

The chain carries TRBV29-1 and TRBJ2-7; D is ambiguous. V gave up 2 bases and J gave up 0 bases, with 5 bases separating them. Per the germline V gene, CDR1 is SQVTM and CDR2 is ANQGSEA. The CDR3 loop spans 12 amino acids. This CDR3 is CSVESVSYEQYF. The CDR3 DNA follows: TGCAGCGTTGAATCTGTCTCCTACGAGCAGTACTTC.

The genes are TRBV29-1 and TRBJ1-2, with D perhaps matching TRBD1 (6 bases). CDR1 and CDR2 (germline): SQVTM, ANQGSEA. Trimming left V 7 bases short and J 1 base short, with 22 bases between. The CDR3 runs 16 residues. This CDR3 is CSADAPVSRGNYGYTF. CDR3 bases: TGCAGCGCCGACGCCCCCGTAAGCAGGGGTAACTATGGCTACACCTTC. Drawing the rest from reference TRBV29-1 and TRBJ1-2, the complete variable domain is SAVISQKPSRDICQRGTSLTIQCQVDSQVTMMFWYRQQPGQSLTLIATANQGSEATYESGFVIDKFPISRPNLTFSTLTVSNMSPEDSSIYLCSADAPVSRGNYGYTFGSGTRLTVV.

The chain employs TRBV9 and TRBJ2-5, with TRBD2 matching over 13 bases. This CDR3 comprises 19 residues. CDR1 and CDR2 from the germline V gene are SGDLS and YYNGEE. With 0 bases clipped from V and 1 base from J, the junction kept 9 bases outside the gene matches. CDR3 sequence reads: CASSVEITSGGDSQETQYF. The DNA for the CDR3 is TGTGCCAGCAGCGTAGAGATCACTAGCGGGGGGGATAGCCAAGAGACCCAGTACTTC.

The rearrangement uses TRBV19 and TRBJ1-1; 8 bases are shared with TRBD1. The J segment lost 6 bases and the V segment lost 4 bases, leaving 4 bases of the junction unmatched. There are 13 residues in the CDR3. Germline lookup yields CDR1 LNHDA and CDR2 SQIVND (reference sequence). CDR3 DNA sequence: TGTGCCAGTAGTACCCGACAGGGGTCTGAAGCTTTCTTT. Its protein product is CASSTRQGSEAFF.

The chain has TRBV19 and TRBJ1-1; 7 bases align to TRBD1. Germline CDR1 and CDR2: LNHDA and SQIVND (reference sequence). Trimming cost V 7 bases and J 5 bases; bases outside gene matches: 7. This CDR3 is built from 13 residues. The CDR3 sequence is CASNAQGRTEAFF. DNA of the CDR3: TGTGCCAGTAACGCACAGGGGAGAACTGAAGCTTTCTTT.

The rearrangement uses TRBV19 and TRBJ1-1; TRBD1 agrees at 10 bases. Germline V gene sequence: CDR1 LNHDA, CDR2 SQIVND (reference sequence). The V segment lost 5 bases and the J segment 10 bases; nucleotides outside the gene matches: 7. The CDR3 spans 13 residues. Here the CDR3 reads CASSPMGQGSAFF. CDR3 DNA sequence: TGTGCCAGTAGTCCCATGGGACAGGGGTCAGCTTTCTTT.

V gene TRBV6-4 combines with J gene TRBJ2-1; TRBD2 matches 7 bases. The CDR3 has 16 amino acids. Germline V lookup: CDR1 MRHNA, CDR2 SNTAGT. J was trimmed by 5 bases and V by 3 bases; bases with no gene match: 10. CDR3 nucleotides: TGTGCCAGCAGTGATTCGCTAGCGGAAAGCAACAATGAGCAGTTCTTC. As protein: CASSDSLAESNNEQFF.

The gene calls are TRBV7-6 and TRBJ1-3; possible D gene TRBD1, 5 bases. V dropped 6 bases and J dropped 3 bases, with 12 bases sitting between them. The CDR3 loop spans 14 amino acids. CDR1 and CDR2 from the germline V gene are SGHVS and FNYEAQ. The CDR3 nucleotides read TGTGCCAGCAGACCCGGGACTAGTGGAAACACCATATATTTT. This encodes CASRPGTSGNTIYF.

The rearrangement uses TRBV6-5 and TRBJ1-2; 7 nucleotides agree with TRBD1. CDR1 is MNHEY and CDR2 is SVGAGI in the germline V gene. The CDR3 totals 15 residues. V lost 7 bases to trimming and J lost 0 bases; unmatched junction nucleotides: 8. DNA of the CDR3: TGTGCCAGCACCCCATCCGGGACAGCTAACTATGGCTACACCTTC. Protein product: CASTPSGTANYGYTF.